This T cell receptor (beta chain) stems from a study of regulatory T cells in long-lasting Graves disease (dated by TCRdb to the early 2020s). Background on the whole study: In the newly diagnosed Graves' disease group, patients had been taking antithyroid drugs for less than 3 months. The study was registered as a clinical trial and conducted in China. This study used TCR sequencing and RNA sequencing of peripheral blood to compare persistent Graves' disease patients against newly diagnosed Graves' disease patients. A total of around 35 samples were covered by TCR sequencing, comprising some 13 persistent and roughly 20 newly diagnosed Graves' disease patients. Overall study results and their limits: The study examined only peripheral blood because the primary lesion, thyroid tissue, could not be accessed. The authors noted that the small sample size was a limitation that may lower accuracy. Persistent disease showed preferential use of TRBV28, TRBJ1-2 and TRBJ2-5, whereas newly diagnosed disease favored TRBV20-1 and TRBJ2-1. Sequencing and analysis were restricted to the TCR beta chain. More public clonotypes were shared among persistent patients (roughly 2,700) than among newly diagnosed patients (966). Compared with newly diagnosed patients, patients with persistent Graves' disease had lower TCR Shannon entropy and fewer highly expanded clones, which suggests clonal expansion.

V loses 8 bases of germline sequence and J loses 9 bases, and the interval between the two ends is 14 bases. Including cysteine and phenylalanine, the CDR3 has 11 amino acids. CDR3 DNA is the only sequence kept; it has 33 bases, read in frame from the first base. Taken from the germline V gene (reference sequence), the CDR1 and CDR2 loops are MNHEY and SMNVEV. This clonotype was observed a handful of times. Its antigen is unknown. Per-base qualities were not stored, and no clone one base away is much larger. Explained via the paper, the time point label denotes: newly diagnosed GD, antithyroid drugs for less than 3 months. For both TCR sequencing and RNA sequencing, RNA was extracted from PBMCs using TRIzol. The diagnosis of Graves' disease followed American Thyroid Association guidelines. The patients came from an endocrinology department in Xi'an, China. Each patient gave about 9.1 milliliters of peripheral blood, collected in an EDTA anticoagulant tube. PBMCs were isolated by Ficoll Paque Plus density gradient separation without further T cell sorting. An Agilent 2100 Bioanalyzer and agarose gel were used to check RNA quality, and a NanoDrop 2000 was used to measure RNA concentration.

Receptors were amplified or captured by multiplex PCR. The run used an Illumina HiSeq 4000. TCR beta libraries were built with iRepertoire HTBI primers and Arm-PCR amplification of CDR3 regions. Before sequencing, the PCR products underwent gel purification. On the study's bioinformatics: A total of 60 to 80 TRBV and some 15 TRBJ segments were identified across samples and were used for gene usage analysis of CDR3 amino acid clonotypes. COPE and FqMerger were used to merge the filtered high-quality paired reads into contigs. BLAST was used to align contigs to the IMGT TRBV, TRBD and TRBJ reference genes, and CDR3 was defined following IMGT. Highly expanded clones were defined as clonotypes with a frequency above 0.1%. Shannon entropy was used to measure repertoire diversity, and the Gini coefficient was used to measure V-J evenness. Public clonotypes were defined as clonotypes shared by more than one individual. Using fastp at Q25 and MiXCR, TCRdb reprocessed the public reads and kept productive beta chains. Each entry is one CDR3 protein sequence, shown with its most common DNA and genes. It is TCRdb's table, rather than the study itself, that gives the V and J calls and clone size. The sample profile shows about 540,000 distinct CDR3 sequences; approximately 12% of them were found once. The ten largest clones take up approximately 9.3% of the sample.

The sample was also linked to a second study, of T cells in Graves' hyperthyroidism and ophthalmopathy. As the second publication notes: A patient counted as having stable Graves' hyperthyroidism if no progression to ophthalmopathy occurred over 18 months of follow-up. The hyperthyroidism patients were between 18 and 65 years old and newly diagnosed, with a disease duration of less than 2 months. Any patient with an uncontrolled infection, another autoimmune disease, pregnancy or lactation was excluded. Diagnoses were established on the basis of clinical symptoms, serum thyroxine and TRAb, thyroid ultrasound, and orbital computed tomography. A first-round RT-PCR of the TCR CDR3 used the HTBI primer set with the Qiagen OneStep RT-PCR kit. Most expanded thyroid clonotypes (frequency above 0.001) were also detected in blood, suggesting blood repertoires may reflect thyroid immune responses. In cross-validation, a model built on a 13 V-J signature told ophthalmopathy apart from stable hyperthyroidism with 85% to 90% sensitivity and 81% to 82% specificity, and in testing the same model reached 80%/75%. In validation, progression to ophthalmopathy was predicted by the model with roughly 71% sensitivity and roughly 76% specificity, a median of around 5.9 months before onset. To identify TCR V-J signatures that set the groups apart, the researchers used a discovery cohort of 100 patients, made up of under 50 with Graves' ophthalmopathy and 55 to 65 with stable Graves' hyperthyroidism. Prospective prediction of ophthalmopathy was tested in an independent validation cohort of some 20 hyperthyroidism patients and 17 patients who later progressed to ophthalmopathy. The roughly 91 discovery patients were randomly divided into training and test sets at a 7:3 ratio. Thyroid tissue and blood T-cell repertoires from several Graves' hyperthyroidism patients were also compared in the study. After sampling, hyperthyroidism patients received methimazole starting at 30 mg daily, and ophthalmopathy patients received high-dose intravenous methylprednisolone. Libraries were constructed in a second round of multiplex PCR, after which size selection and purification were performed. Libraries were sequenced paired-end with 100 bp reads on an Illumina HiSeq2000. Raw data were processed with SOAPnuke, discarding reads with adapters, uncalled bases, mean Phred below 15, or no exact constant-primer or identifier match. COPE v1.2.5 was used to merge high-quality paired reads, and clonotypes were defined as unique nucleotide sequences. Clonotypes were aligned to IMGT TRBV, TRBD and TRBJ reference segments using MiTCR v1.1. Analysis was restricted to V-J combinations with a frequency above 0.0001, which covered approximately 99% of repertoires. The TCS score was defined as the ratio of F50 (clonal expansion) to E x V (chaos), calculated using BLOSUM62-based TCRdist between CDR3 peptides within each V-J. Welch's t-statistics and random forest reduced several hundred V-J features to 13, which were used in a naive Bayes classifier (R e1071). No statistical method was used to fix the sample size in advance, and group allocation was not hidden from the investigators. According to the paper, TCR Vbeta CDR3 sequencing was carried out on approximately 140 peripheral blood samples, which came from about 45 ophthalmopathy, some 73 hyperthyroidism and around 17 progressor patients.

The chain is made from TRBV27 and TRBJ2-7, with the D gene call left open. The receptor comes from a man aged 25-45 years with Graves disease. Donor details come from another sample of the same person, matched by shared clones. The material was peripheral blood mononuclear cells (PBMCs), obtained at new diagnosis, from a patient treated with antithyroid drugs. The nucleotide sequence is given as TGTGCCAGCCGTGGACCCCGGTGGCAGTACTTC. It codes for CASRGPRWQYF.